These 5 T cell receptor beta chains originate from one sample sequenced in a study of a mutant IDH1 vaccine in newly diagnosed glioma. For these receptors, no antigen is known. TCRdb keeps only in-frame clones here, not all; method: immunoSEQ multiplex PCR. Counted here are roughly 130,000 clones, about four fifths occurring once; the ten biggest clones make up 5.5%. Indicated time point: week 11, during vaccination. Topical imiquimod was applied with each vaccine dose, which held 300 ug of mutant IDH1 20-mer peptide. Sequencing was performed on PBMCs, taken from a glioma patient whose treatment included an IDH1 peptide vaccine. These TCRs come from a man aged 35-49 years with glioma.

V is TRBV4-3 and J is TRBJ1-4; maybe TRBD1 (6 bases). Trimming took off 6 bases at V and 3 bases at J, with 14 bases between the two ends. This CDR3 is 15 amino acids long. The V gene's germline CDR1 is LGHNA and CDR2 YSLEER. CDR3 DNA: TGCGCCAGCAGTTTGGGGGGGCTCGCTAATGAAAAACTGTTTTTT. As protein: CASSLGGLANEKLFF.

V is TRBV2 and J is TRBJ2-3; D is undetermined. Germline V gene sequence: CDR1 SNHLY, CDR2 FYNNEI. V lost 2 bases and J 2 bases, leaving 8 bases between the germline ends. The CDR3 has 14 residues. The CDR3 DNA follows: TGTGCCAGCAGTGAATCGGCTCTCACAGATACGCAGTATTTT. As protein: CASSESALTDTQYF.

The chain is built from TRBV2 and TRBJ2-7; TRBD1 matches at 10 bases. The V and J ends lost 3 bases and 6 bases, in that order; junction bases with no gene match: 2. The germline CDR1 and CDR2 sequences are SNHLY and FYNNEI. The CDR3 contains 13 residues. DNA of the CDR3: TGTGCCAGCAGTGATGACAGGGGGCTCGAGCAGTACTTC. Its protein is CASSDDRGLEQYF.

The chain employs TRBV4-2 and TRBJ2-5, with TRBD2 matching 11 bases. Germline CDR1 reads LGHNA; CDR2 reads YNFKEQ. J was trimmed by 2 bases and V by 5 bases; bases with no gene match: 7. CDR3 length: 16 residues. The CDR3 is CASSVQTSGVQETQYF. The CDR3 region has the DNA TGTGCCAGCAGCGTACAGACTAGCGGGGTGCAAGAGACCCAGTACTTC.

V is TRBV15 and J is TRBJ2-1; perhaps TRBD1 as D (5 bases). This CDR3 has 15 residues. V gave up 3 bases and J gave up 5 bases, with 14 bases separating them. Germline CDR1 and CDR2: LNHNV and YYDKDF (reference sequence). The CDR3 bases are TGTGCCACCAGCAGCGTAGGGGCATCGGACAATGAGCAGTTCTTC. Translated: CATSSVGASDNEQFF.